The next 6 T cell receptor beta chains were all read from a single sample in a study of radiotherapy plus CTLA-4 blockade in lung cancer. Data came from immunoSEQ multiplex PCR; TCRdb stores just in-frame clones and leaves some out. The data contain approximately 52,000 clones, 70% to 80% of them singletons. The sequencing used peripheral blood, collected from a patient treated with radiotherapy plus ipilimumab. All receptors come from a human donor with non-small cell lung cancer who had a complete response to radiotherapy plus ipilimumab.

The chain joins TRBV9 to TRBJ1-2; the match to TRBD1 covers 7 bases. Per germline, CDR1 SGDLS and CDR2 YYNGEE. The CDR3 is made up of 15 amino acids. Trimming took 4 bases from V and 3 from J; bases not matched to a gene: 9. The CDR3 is CASSPTGDGDYGYTF. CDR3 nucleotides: TGTGCCAGCAGCCCCACAGGGGATGGCGACTATGGCTACACCTTC.

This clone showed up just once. The CDR3 protein is CASSLERGTDTQYF. The DNA for the CDR3 is TGTGCCAGCAGCTTGGAAAGAGGCACAGATACGCAGTATTTT. The chain recombines TRBV5-4 with TRBJ2-3; unclear D gene. V lost 0 bases to trimming and J lost 1 base, with 6 bases between them. CDR1 is SGHNT and CDR2 is YYREEE in the germline V gene (reference sequence). The CDR3 consists of 14 residues.

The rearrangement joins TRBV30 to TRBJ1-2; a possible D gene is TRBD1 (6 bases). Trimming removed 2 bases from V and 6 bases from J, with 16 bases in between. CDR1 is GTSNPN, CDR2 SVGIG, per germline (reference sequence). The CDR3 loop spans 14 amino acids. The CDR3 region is CAWSPDTGIHGYTF. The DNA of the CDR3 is TGTGCCTGGAGTCCTGACACAGGGATCCATGGCTACACCTTC.

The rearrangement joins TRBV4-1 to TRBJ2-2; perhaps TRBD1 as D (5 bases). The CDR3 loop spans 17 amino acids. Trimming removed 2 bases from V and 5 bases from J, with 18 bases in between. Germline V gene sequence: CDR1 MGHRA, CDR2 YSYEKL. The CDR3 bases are TGCGCCAGCAGCCAATGGGTTAGGGGCGCAAAAACCGGGGAGCTGTTTTTT. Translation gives CASSQWVRGAKTGELFF.

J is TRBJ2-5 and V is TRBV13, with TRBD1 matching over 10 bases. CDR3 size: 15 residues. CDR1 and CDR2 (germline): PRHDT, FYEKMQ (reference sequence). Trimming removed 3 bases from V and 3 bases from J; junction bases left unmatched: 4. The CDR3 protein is CASSFRGQGEETQYF. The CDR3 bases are TGTGCCAGCAGCTTCCGTGGACAGGGGGAAGAGACCCAGTACTTC.

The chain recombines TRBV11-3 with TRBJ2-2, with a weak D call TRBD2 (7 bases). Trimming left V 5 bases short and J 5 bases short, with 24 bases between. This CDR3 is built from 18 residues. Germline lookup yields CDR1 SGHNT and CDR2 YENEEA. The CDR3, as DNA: TGTGCCAGCAGCACACGCTATCTTGGGGGGGCGTCAACCGGGGAGCTGTTTTTT. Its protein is CASSTRYLGGASTGELFF.